These 14 T cell receptor beta chains came from one sample sequenced in a study of cytomegalovirus exposure and HLA in healthy donors. PCR amplification relied on 60 Vbeta primers (plus 13 Jbeta primers). Assay: immunoSEQ multiplex PCR; the TCRdb copy retains only in-frame clones and omits some. The table has about 160,000 clones, around 80% seen once. The sequencing input was PBMCs. These receptors all stem from a girl between 10 and 17 years old in good health and CMV-seropositive.

CDR3 region: CASSFRAPQETQYF. The CDR3 DNA follows: TGCGCCAGCAGCTTCAGGGCGCCCCAAGAGACCCAGTACTTC. The chain combines TRBV5-1 with TRBJ2-5; tentatively, D is TRBD1 (5 bases). V was pared by 2 bases and J by 1 base, with 9 bases between. This CDR3 spans 14 amino acids. Germline loops: CDR1 SGHRS, CDR2 YFSETQ.

This chain joins TRBV7-2 and TRBJ2-3, with D maybe TRBD1 (6 bases). The V and J ends lost 2 bases and 8 bases respectively, with 11 bases between them. The germline V gene encodes CDR1 SGHTA and CDR2 FQGNSA. The CDR3 is made up of 13 amino acids. CDR3 nucleotide sequence: TGTGCCAGCAGCTTACAGGGGCCCAGTACGCAGTATTTT. It encodes CASSLQGPSTQYF.

This chain connects TRBV11-2 to TRBJ2-3, with 11 bases identical to TRBD2. Germline-derived CDR1 and CDR2 are SGHAT and FQNNGV. The CDR3 runs to 17 residues. V trimming: 3 bases; J trimming: 2 bases; junction bases outside the gene matches: 7. In DNA, the CDR3 is TGTGCCAGCAGCTTTACTAGCGGGAGTCCTCCCACAGATACGCAGTATTTT. Translated: CASSFTSGSPPTDTQYF.

This chain connects TRBV5-1 to TRBJ2-3; TRBD2 agrees at 7 bases. Losses at the gene ends were 2 bases for V and 2 bases for J; bases not matched to a gene: 2. CDR1 is SGHRS and CDR2 is YFSETQ in the germline V gene. The CDR3 spans 14 residues. The CDR3 here is CASSLAGITDTQYF. CDR3 sequence (DNA): TGCGCCAGCAGCTTAGCGGGAATCACAGATACGCAGTATTTT.

The chain carries TRBV19 and TRBJ2-7, with D possibly being TRBD1 (5 bases). This CDR3 contains 15 residues. V dropped 2 bases and J dropped 4 bases, with 15 bases sitting between them. The germline V gene encodes CDR1 LNHDA and CDR2 SQIVND (reference sequence). The CDR3 reads CASSIIPGKKYEQYF. The CDR3 DNA is TGTGCCAGTAGTATAATTCCAGGGAAAAAATACGAGCAGTACTTC.

The J gene is TRBJ2-1, the V gene TRBV4-3, with D maybe TRBD2 (5 bases). V lost 0 bases and J lost 8, with 14 bases in between. The CDR3 loop spans 15 amino acids. Germline loops: CDR1 LGHNA, CDR2 YSLEER. The CDR3 DNA follows: TGCGCCAGCAGCCAAGATCATCTACTAGATCATGAGCAGTTCTTC. Its translation is CASSQDHLLDHEQFF.

The chain carries TRBV5-5 and TRBJ2-7, with a tentative D call TRBD1 (5 bases). The ends were cut back, 3 bases at V and 2 bases at J, with 15 bases in the middle. Germline V lookup: CDR1 SGHKS, CDR2 YYEKEE (reference sequence). The CDR3 is 15 residues long. In DNA form, the CDR3 reads TGTGCCAGCAGCTCTTCGGCAGGGTGGGCCTACGAGCAGTACTTC. Its translation: CASSSSAGWAYEQYF.

This clone was picked up one time. The chain recombines TRBV10-3 with TRBJ1-1; 9 nucleotides line up with TRBD1. Germline V gives CDR1 ENHRY, CDR2 SYGVKD. This CDR3 is 14 amino acids long. Trimming cost V 7 bases and J 5 bases; bases outside gene matches: 8. CDR3 region: CAINNRGRETEAFF. The CDR3 nucleotides are TGTGCCATCAACAACAGGGGGCGAGAGACTGAAGCTTTCTTT.

The rearrangement links TRBV6-1 to TRBJ1-4; D is ambiguous. V lost 4 bases, J lost 10 bases, and 13 bases lay in between. The CDR3 extends over 13 amino acids. Looked up from germline, CDR1 is MNHNS and CDR2 is SASEGT. CDR3 in DNA: TGTGCCAGCAGTGGGGCACCGTTGGGAAAACTGTTTTTT. This sequence encodes CASSGAPLGKLFF.

The sample holds a few counts of this clone. The V and J genes are TRBV6-6 and TRBJ1-3, with 8 bases aligning to TRBD1. V gave up 4 bases and J gave up 2 bases; unmatched junction bases: 4. This CDR3 comprises 15 residues. CDR1 and CDR2 from the germline V gene are MNHNY and SVGAGI (reference sequence). In DNA form, the CDR3 reads TGTGCCAGCAGTTGGTCGACAGGGGCTGGAAACACCATATATTTT. Translating gives CASSWSTGAGNTIYF.

The V and J genes are TRBV13 and TRBJ2-5, with TRBD2 matching over 8 bases. The CDR3 consists of 15 residues. Germline V lookup: CDR1 PRHDT, CDR2 FYEKMQ (reference sequence). The V gene end was trimmed by 5 bases and the J gene end by 4 bases; junction bases not matched to a gene: 9. The CDR3 loop is CASSASGSGRETQYF. CDR3 DNA sequence: TGTGCCAGCAGCGCATCTGGGAGCGGGAGAGAGACCCAGTACTTC.

The chain is built from TRBV4-2 and TRBJ2-7, with 8 bases fitting TRBD2. This CDR3 is 14 amino acids long. The ends lost 0 bases at V and 3 bases at J; junction bases unmatched: 1. The V gene's germline CDR1 is LGHNA and CDR2 YNFKEQ. DNA for the CDR3: TGTGCCAGCAGCCAAGAAACTAGCGGCTACGAGCAGTACTTC. Translating gives CASSQETSGYEQYF.

This clone was found a few times. This chain uses TRBV5-1 with TRBJ1-1; a possible D gene is TRBD1 (6 bases). Between the trimmed V and J ends, which lost 1 base and 3 bases, there was a span of 7 bases. CDR1 and CDR2 (germline): SGHRS, YFSETQ. This CDR3 has 13 amino acids. As DNA, the CDR3 is TGCGCCAGCAGCTTGACAGGGTACACTGAAGCTTTCTTT. It specifies CASSLTGYTEAFF.

The V and J genes are TRBV11-3 and TRBJ2-4, with 12 bases that match TRBD2. CDR3 length: 16 amino acids. Germline-derived CDR1 and CDR2 are SGHNT and YENEEA. The V gene end was trimmed by 4 bases and the J gene end by 7 bases; junction bases not matched to a gene: 8. The CDR3 is CASSSGETSGSNIQYF. CDR3 nucleotides: TGTGCCAGCAGCTCTGGGGAGACTAGCGGGAGTAACATTCAGTACTTC.